Sequencing of this TCR beta chain was carried out in a study of blood T cells in healthy people across ages. Broader study findings: Diversity estimates from one million T cells were considered underestimates. PBMCs were not sorted, which prevented a conclusive comparison of naive versus antigen-experienced cells.

This clonotype was seen only a few times. Its antigen is unknown. For the second PCR, which ran for 7 to 11 cycles, a sample-barcoded 5' primer and a J-beta primer mix were used. The template-switch adaptor, which had 12 random nucleotides, put a tag on each cDNA molecule. TCRdb fed the 5' RACE reads into MiXCR, producing one record per CDR3 protein. The top ten clones hold around an eighth of a sample with 650,000 to 700,000 distinct CDR3 sequences, 45% to 60% of them seen once. Each sample yielded at least 5 micrograms of PBMC total RNA. CDR1 is DFQATT, CDR2 SNEGSKA, per germline (reference sequence). This CDR3 comprises 14 residues. V was cut by 3 bases and J by 0 bases, with 11 bases left in between.

The sequenced sample was blood. The chain uses TRBV20-1 and TRBJ1-1; D is ambiguous. The clonotype comes from a woman of 80 years or more in good health. CDR3 loop: CSASENSMNTEAFF. The CDR3 coding sequence is TGCAGTGCTAGCGAGAACAGCATGAACACTGAAGCTTTCTTT.